This T cell receptor beta chain derives from a study of blood T cell repertoires in COVID-19. At the level of the study: Donors in the United States, Italy and Spain gave samples during acute or convalescent COVID-19. T cells, B-cell-depleted T cells, or PBMCs supplied cDNA or gDNA.

Ages ranged from roughly 18 to 95 years, with residence in some 25 US areas. TCRdb keeps only in-frame clones here, not all; method: immunoSEQ multiplex PCR. Among approximately 360,000 clones listed, approximately 88% were seen once. This CDR3 is 16 amino acids long. Between the trimmed V and J ends, which lost 4 bases and 0 bases, there was a span of 16 bases. CDR1 and CDR2 (germline): SGDLS, YYNGEE. The chain combines TRBV9 with TRBJ1-2, with D unclear. Sample: PBMCs or T cells enriched from blood (not recorded which). The receptor comes from a woman aged 30 to 39 with acute COVID-19. The CDR3 here is CASSTTPGEANYGYTF. The CDR3 coding sequence is TGTGCCAGCAGCACGACTCCGGGTGAAGCTAACTATGGCTACACCTTC.